The 14 T cell receptor beta chains listed next were all sequenced from one sample in a study of cytomegalovirus exposure and HLA in healthy donors. The study ran its PCR with 60 Vbeta and 13 Jbeta primers. Assay: immunoSEQ multiplex PCR; the TCRdb copy retains only in-frame clones and omits some. The sample shows over 75,000 clones, around 71% of them seen only once. Sequencing input: PBMCs. Receptor source: a man younger than 40 in good health and CMV-seronegative.

This clone showed up just a few times. The chain joins TRBV5-1 to TRBJ1-1; tentatively, D is TRBD1 (6 bases). The V end lost 6 bases, the J end lost 4 bases, and 16 bases lay between the germline ends. CDR3 size: 14 residues. Looked up from germline, CDR1 is SGHRS and CDR2 is YFSETQ. CDR3 sequence reads: CASTLGRGGTEAFF. The CDR3 region has the DNA TGCGCCAGCACTTTAGGGCGAGGGGGCACTGAAGCTTTCTTT.

This clone appeared a few times. The genes are TRBV5-6 and TRBJ2-1; 8 nucleotides align to TRBD2. The CDR3 covers 16 residues. In germline, CDR1 is SGHDT, CDR2 YYEEEE. The V and J ends lost 4 bases and 7 bases, in that order; junction bases with no gene match: 13. The CDR3 coding sequence is TGTGCCAGCAGCAGGCCCTGGACGGGGGGGCTAAATGAGCAGTTCTTC. This gives the protein CASSRPWTGGLNEQFF.

The chain joins TRBV27 to TRBJ2-5, with D perhaps matching TRBD1 (6 bases). The CDR3 spans 18 residues. CDR1 is MNHEY and CDR2 is SMNVEV in the germline V gene (reference sequence). Trimming took off 5 bases at V and 4 bases at J, with 26 bases between the two ends. CDR3 nucleotides: TGTGCCAGCAGTCCCCTATCCTCACAGGGACCTCCCCGAGAGACCCAGTACTTC. It specifies CASSPLSSQGPPRETQYF.

V and J are TRBV4-3 and TRBJ2-7; perhaps TRBD2 as D (5 bases). Germline V gene sequence: CDR1 LGHNA, CDR2 YSLEER. V was shortened by 3 bases and J by 4 bases, with 10 bases between the two germline ends. The CDR3 extends over 13 amino acids. The CDR3 loop is CASSHGRGYEQYF. The CDR3, as DNA: TGCGCCAGCAGCCATGGACGGGGATACGAGCAGTACTTC.

The J gene is TRBJ2-2, the V gene TRBV5-4, with TRBD2 identical over 10 bases. Germline-derived CDR1 and CDR2 are SGHNT and YYREEE (reference sequence). Unmatched junction bases numbered 1, after V lost 2 bases and J lost 3 bases. The CDR3 covers 15 residues. The CDR3 DNA sequence: TGTGCCAGCAGCTTACTAGCGGGACACACCGGGGAGCTGTTTTTT. Translating gives CASSLLAGHTGELFF. Full variable domain (rest looked up from reference TRBV5-4 and TRBJ2-2): ETGVTQSPTHLIKTRGQQVTLRCSSQSGHNTVSWYQQALGQGPQFIFQYYREEENGRGNFPPRFSGLQFPNYSSELNVNALELDDSALYLCASSLLAGHTGELFFGEGSRLTVL.

This clone has just a few counts. The chain couples TRBV7-2 to TRBJ2-3; the D gene is possibly TRBD2 (6 bases). This CDR3 has 14 amino acids. Per germline, CDR1 SGHTA and CDR2 FQGNSA. V was cut by 2 bases and J by 2 bases, with 8 bases left in between. The CDR3 DNA reads TGTGCCAGCAGCTTAACGCGGGACACAGATACGCAGTATTTT. Its protein product is CASSLTRDTDTQYF.

The J gene is TRBJ1-1, the V gene TRBV27; D is unresolved. CDR1 MNHEY and CDR2 SMNVEV come from the germline V gene (reference sequence). The CDR3 is 11 residues long. V lost 5 bases, J lost 6 bases, and 7 bases lay in between. CDR3 residues: CASSDLAEAFF. CDR3 in DNA: TGTGCCAGCAGTGACCTAGCTGAAGCTTTCTTT.

The chain combines TRBV28 with TRBJ2-6; 9 nucleotides match TRBD1. Germline CDR1 and CDR2: MDHEN and SYDVKM. The trim removed 5 bases at V and 2 bases at J, leaving 10 bases unmatched. This CDR3 region has 18 residues. This CDR3 is CASSASGTGFPGANVLTF. The CDR3 bases are TGTGCCAGCAGTGCTTCCGGGACAGGGTTCCCTGGGGCCAACGTCCTGACTTTC.

The chain combines TRBV25-1 with TRBJ1-1; TRBD1 matches at 7 bases. The V gene's germline CDR1 is MGHDK and CDR2 SYGVNS. Trimming cost V 4 bases and J 5 bases; bases outside gene matches: 10. The CDR3 has 15 amino acids. CDR3 region: CASSALLQGSTEAFF. CDR3 DNA sequence: TGTGCCAGCAGTGCCCTCCTACAGGGGTCTACTGAAGCTTTCTTT.

The J gene is TRBJ1-1, the V gene TRBV28, with 10 bases aligning to TRBD1. Germline lookup yields CDR1 MDHEN and CDR2 SYDVKM. V shed 3 bases and J 5 bases; nucleotides not matched to a gene: 12. The CDR3 has 17 residues. The CDR3 DNA is TGTGCCAGCAGTTTGCCGGGACAGGGGATGAAGAAAACTGAAGCTTTCTTT. As protein: CASSLPGQGMKKTEAFF.

The chain uses TRBV5-1 and TRBJ2-7, with 10 bases that match TRBD2. The J segment lost 2 bases and the V segment lost 4 bases, leaving 6 bases of the junction unmatched. CDR1 is SGHRS, CDR2 YFSETQ, per germline. This CDR3 has 15 residues. CDR3 protein: CASSNPSGSAYEQYF. The CDR3 DNA reads as TGCGCCAGCAGCAACCCTAGCGGGAGTGCCTACGAGCAGTACTTC.

This clone was seen only a few times. The chain has TRBV27 and TRBJ2-7; TRBD1 matches at 8 bases. J lost 3 bases, V lost 4 bases, and 11 bases had no gene match. Germline CDR1 and CDR2: MNHEY and SMNVEV (reference sequence). The CDR3 runs to 16 residues. The CDR3 loop is CASSYRIGQGGYEQYF. Written as DNA, the CDR3 is TGTGCCAGCAGTTATCGAATTGGACAGGGCGGCTACGAGCAGTACTTC.

This clone has a single count. The gene calls are TRBV7-2 and TRBJ2-7; 8 nucleotides align to TRBD1. The junction had 12 bases not matched to a gene; V was cut back by 5 bases and J by 12 bases. Germline V CDR1 and CDR2: SGHTA, FQGNSA. CDR3 length: 13 amino acids. CDR3: CASSEGRTGLSYF. The CDR3 DNA reads TGTGCCAGCAGCGAGGGACGGACAGGGTTGTCGTACTTC.

The chain joins TRBV5-1 to TRBJ2-1; D not certain. This CDR3 contains 11 residues. The V end was cut by 3 bases, the J end by 10 bases, with 8 bases between. CDR1 is SGHRS, CDR2 YFSETQ, per germline. Here the CDR3 reads CASSSTWEQFF. CDR3 coding DNA: TGCGCCAGCAGCTCGACTTGGGAGCAGTTCTTC.